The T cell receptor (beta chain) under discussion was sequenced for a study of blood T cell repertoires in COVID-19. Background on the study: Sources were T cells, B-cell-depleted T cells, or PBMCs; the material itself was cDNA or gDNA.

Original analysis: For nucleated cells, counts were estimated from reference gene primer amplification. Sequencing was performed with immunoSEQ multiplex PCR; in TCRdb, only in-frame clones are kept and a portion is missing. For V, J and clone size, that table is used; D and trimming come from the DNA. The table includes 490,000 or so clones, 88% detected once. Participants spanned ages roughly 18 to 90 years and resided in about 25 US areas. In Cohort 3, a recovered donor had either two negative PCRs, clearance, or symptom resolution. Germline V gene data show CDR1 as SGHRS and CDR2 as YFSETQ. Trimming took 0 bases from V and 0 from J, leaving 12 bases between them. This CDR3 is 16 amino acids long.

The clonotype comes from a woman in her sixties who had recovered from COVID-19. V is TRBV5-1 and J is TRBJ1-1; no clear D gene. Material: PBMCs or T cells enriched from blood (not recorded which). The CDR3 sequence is CASSLGGSGMNTEAFF. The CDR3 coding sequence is TGCGCCAGCAGCTTGGGTGGGTCGGGGATGAACACTGAAGCTTTCTTT.